Listed here are 30 T cell receptor beta chains from one sample, sequenced in a study of T cell changes during pregnancy in multiple sclerosis. Data came from immunoSEQ multiplex PCR; TCRdb stores just in-frame clones and leaves some out. The repertoire consists of tens of thousands of clones, with around four fifths occurring once and the leading ten covering about 0.64%. The sample in question was CD4+ T cells from peripheral blood mononuclear cells, obtained before pregnancy. The source of these receptors is a female donor with multiple sclerosis, enrolled in a pregnancy study.

The chain uses TRBV19 and TRBJ1-1, with 7 bases that match TRBD1. V lost 6 bases, J lost 6 bases, and 10 bases stayed unmatched. The CDR3 is 14 amino acids. CDR1 LNHDA and CDR2 SQIVND come from the germline V gene (reference sequence). The DNA for the CDR3 is TGTGCCAGTAGCTTAGACAGGGACCGACCTGAAGCTTTCTTT. As protein: CASSLDRDRPEAFF.

This chain joins TRBV30 and TRBJ1-1, with D possibly being TRBD1 (6 bases). V lost 2 bases and J lost 8, with 12 bases in between. Germline CDR1 GTSNPN, CDR2 SVGIG (reference sequence). The CDR3 has 12 amino acids. Here the CDR3 reads CAWSTRRGEAFF. DNA of the CDR3: TGTGCCTGGAGTACTCGAAGGGGGGAAGCTTTCTTT.

The chain is built from TRBV5-1 and TRBJ1-5; D may be TRBD1 (5 bases). V was shortened by 0 bases and J by 4 bases, with 11 bases between the two germline ends. This CDR3 contains 15 residues. Germline V lookup: CDR1 SGHRS, CDR2 YFSETQ. The CDR3 here is CASSLEPTANQPQHF. The CDR3 DNA sequence: TGCGCCAGCAGCTTGGAGCCGACAGCGAATCAGCCCCAGCATTTT.

V usage is TRBV6-1 and J usage is TRBJ2-3, with D hard to call. Trimming pared 5 bases from V and 8 bases from J, leaving 8 bases between. Germline V gene lookup returns CDR1 MNHNS and CDR2 SASEGT. The CDR3 consists of 11 residues. CDR3 DNA sequence: TGTGCCAGCAGTTGGGCTGGTACGCAGTATTTT. Translation: CASSWAGTQYF.

The rearrangement joins TRBV5-1 to TRBJ2-5; possibly TRBD2 for D (6 bases). CDR3 length equals 14 residues. The germline V and J ends were trimmed by 0 bases and 4 bases, with 10 bases remaining between them. Germline V gene lookup returns CDR1 SGHRS and CDR2 YFSETQ. CDR3 sequence (DNA): TGCGCCAGCAGCTTGGCCGTTAGCGGAGAGACCCAGTACTTC. This encodes CASSLAVSGETQYF.

This chain connects TRBV7-2 to TRBJ2-5; TRBD2 agrees at 9 bases. CDR3 size: 17 residues. Per the germline V gene, CDR1 is SGHTA and CDR2 is FQGNSA. V lost 4 bases, J lost 4 bases, and 13 bases stayed unmatched. The DNA for the CDR3 is TGTGCCAGCAGCTATTTCCCGCGGGGGGGGCGTGGAGAGACCCAGTACTTC. Translation: CASSYFPRGGRGETQYF.

The V and J genes are TRBV30 and TRBJ2-7, with D perhaps matching TRBD1 (7 bases). Germline V lookup: CDR1 GTSNPN, CDR2 SVGIG (reference sequence). Trimming cost V 4 bases and J 0 bases, with 19 bases left between them. There are 16 residues in the CDR3. As DNA, the CDR3 is TGTGCCTGGACTCCCAGGGGGGCAGTGAGCTCCTACGAGCAGTACTTC. It codes for CAWTPRGAVSSYEQYF.

A remark on this clone: The same CDR3 also results from other DNA sequences found in this sample. The gene calls are TRBV6-5 and TRBJ2-7; 7 bases align to TRBD2. This CDR3 spans 16 amino acids. V shed 0 bases and J 0 bases; nucleotides not matched to a gene: 5. Germline assignment: CDR1 MNHEY and CDR2 SVGAGI. The CDR3: CASSYSTGGSSYEQYF. For the CDR3, the DNA is TGTGCCAGCAGTTACTCGACCGGGGGGAGCTCCTACGAGCAGTACTTC.

This clone was counted once. The chain combines TRBV9 with TRBJ2-1, with TRBD1 matching 8 bases. The V gene end was trimmed by 3 bases and the J gene end by 9 bases; junction bases not matched to a gene: 11. CDR1 is SGDLS, CDR2 YYNGEE, per germline. The CDR3 runs 15 residues. The CDR3: CASSGQGLALSEQFF. CDR3 DNA: TGTGCCAGCAGCGGACAGGGGTTAGCTTTGAGTGAGCAGTTCTTC.

The CDR3 reads CASSVQLNTEAFF. In nucleotides, the CDR3 is TGTGCCAGCAGCGTACAGCTGAACACTGAAGCTTTCTTT. The chain has TRBV7-9 and TRBJ1-1; D gene unclear. The ends were cut back, 5 bases at V and 0 bases at J, with 7 bases in the middle. The CDR3 totals 13 residues. Germline assignment: CDR1 SEHNR and CDR2 FQNEAQ (reference sequence).

This clone occurred once. This chain links TRBV2 with TRBJ2-5; D possibly corresponds to TRBD1 (6 bases). From germline, CDR1 is SNHLY and CDR2 FYNNEI. The CDR3 has 15 residues. The ends were cut back, 6 bases at V and 5 bases at J, with 19 bases in the middle. The CDR3 sequence is CASRPGHTEGETQYF. The CDR3 nucleotides read TGTGCCAGCAGACCGGGACACACAGAGGGTGAGACCCAGTACTTC.

J is TRBJ1-1 and V is TRBV13, with 8 bases that match TRBD1. V dropped 5 bases and J dropped 2; count of bases not matched to a gene: 7. CDR3 size: 15 residues. Per germline, CDR1 PRHDT and CDR2 FYEKMQ (reference sequence). The CDR3 DNA reads as TGTGCCAGCAGCCGAATGGACAGGGCAAACACTGAAGCTTTCTTT. Translation gives CASSRMDRANTEAFF.

The chain has TRBV18 and TRBJ2-2; tentatively, D is TRBD1 (5 bases). CDR1 and CDR2 (germline): KGHSH, LQKENI. The ends were cut back, 2 bases at V and 4 bases at J, with 14 bases in the middle. This CDR3 is 16 amino acids long. CDR3 residues: CASSPGQGSITGELFF. In DNA, the CDR3 is TGTGCCAGCTCACCAGGTCAGGGTTCCATCACCGGGGAGCTGTTTTTT.

The V call is TRBV21-1, the J call TRBJ1-1; the D segment call TRBD1 is taken from the table without a DNA check. TRBV21-1 is assigned pseudogene status. This CDR3 has 15 residues. Here the CDR3 reads CASTGSWGLNTEAFF. For the CDR3, the DNA is TGTGCCAGCACCGGATCCTGGGGCTTGAACACTGAAGCTTTCTTT.

The V gene is TRBV30, the J gene TRBJ2-1; 16 bases agree with TRBD2. CDR1 is GTSNPN, CDR2 SVGIG, per germline (reference sequence). V shed 0 bases and J 7 bases; nucleotides not matched to a gene: 6. CDR3 length: 17 residues. The CDR3 loop is CAWSVGTSGGAWNEQFF. The CDR3 DNA is TGTGCCTGGAGTGTAGGGACTAGCGGGGGGGCCTGGAATGAGCAGTTCTTC.

CDR3 amino acids: CASGDARAKNIQYF. As DNA, the CDR3 is TGTGCCAGCGGAGACGCCAGAGCCAAAAACATTCAGTACTTC. The chain recombines TRBV11-2 with TRBJ2-4; D not resolved. Germline loops: CDR1 SGHAT, CDR2 FQNNGV. The CDR3 consists of 14 residues. Trimming left V 8 bases short and J 0 bases short, with 11 bases between.

The sample holds a few counts of this clone. The V and J genes are TRBV5-1 and TRBJ1-5; no definite D call. The V end was cut by 4 bases, the J end by 2 bases, with 10 bases between. The CDR3 spans 14 residues. Germline-derived CDR1 and CDR2 are SGHRS and YFSETQ. The CDR3 spells CASSPGGGNQPQHF. CDR3 in DNA: TGCGCCAGCAGCCCCGGCGGAGGCAATCAGCCCCAGCATTTT.

The rearrangement uses TRBV6-6 and TRBJ1-2; the D is unclear. In germline, CDR1 is MNHNY, CDR2 SVGAGI (reference sequence). This CDR3 spans 14 amino acids. Trimming pared 5 bases from V and 7 bases from J, leaving 17 bases between. For the CDR3, the DNA is TGTGCCAGCAGTCCAACGTCCGGGTATGCTGGCTACACCTTC. The encoded protein is CASSPTSGYAGYTF.

Here the CDR3 reads CASSEGYRGPSLADTQYF. As DNA, the CDR3 is TGTGCCAGCAGTGAAGGTTACAGGGGACCATCCCTCGCAGATACGCAGTATTTT. V usage is TRBV6-1 and J usage is TRBJ2-3; 7 bases map to TRBD1. The CDR3 runs 18 residues. Germline loops: CDR1 MNHNS, CDR2 SASEGT. Germline trimming cut 1 base from V and 4 bases from J; bases unmatched to any gene: 14.

The rearrangement links TRBV6-1 to TRBJ2-3, with TRBD1 matching over 8 bases. This CDR3 has 15 residues. Germline V lookup: CDR1 MNHNS, CDR2 SASEGT. The V segment lost 6 bases and the J segment 5 bases; nucleotides outside the gene matches: 10. The CDR3 DNA sequence: TGTGCCAGCAGGGGGTTGACAGGGGCGGGAGATACGCAGTATTTT. It translates to CASRGLTGAGDTQYF.

CDR3 region: CASSQTREGRSDTQYF. The DNA for the CDR3 is TGTGCCAGCAGCCAGACGAGGGAGGGCCGTAGCGATACGCAGTATTTT. The rearrangement joins TRBV4-2 to TRBJ2-3; 7 bases match TRBD2. The germline V gene has CDR1 LGHNA and CDR2 YNFKEQ. The CDR3 runs to 16 residues. After removal of 3 bases from V and 6 bases from J, the junction contained 12 bases not matched to a gene.

This sequence joins TRBV28 and TRBJ1-3; possible D gene TRBD1, 5 bases. Germline CDR1 reads MDHEN; CDR2 reads SYDVKM. V shed 9 bases and J shed 0 bases, with 18 bases lying between them. The CDR3 totals 16 residues. This CDR3 is CASRERGDYSGNTIYF. The CDR3 DNA sequence: TGTGCCAGTCGAGAACGGGGGGACTACTCTGGAAACACCATATATTTT.

This clone was observed a handful of times. The V and J genes are TRBV2 and TRBJ1-3; 8 bases map to TRBD1. The CDR3 runs 15 residues. Looked up from germline, CDR1 is SNHLY and CDR2 is FYNNEI. V shed 4 bases, J shed 0 bases, and the junction held 2 bases outside the gene matches. CDR3 sequence: CASSGDRGSGNTIYF. The CDR3 DNA sequence: TGTGCCAGCAGTGGAGACAGGGGCTCTGGAAACACCATATATTTT.

CDR3 bases: TGTGCCTGGAGTGTTCGACTAGCTCACGAGCAGTACTTC. Translated, it gives CAWSVRLAHEQYF. The chain combines TRBV30 with TRBJ2-7; 7 bases align to TRBD2. Germline CDR1 and CDR2: GTSNPN and SVGIG (reference sequence). The J segment lost 5 bases and the V segment lost 0 bases, leaving 4 bases of the junction unmatched. The CDR3 spans 13 residues.

This sequence joins TRBV7-9 and TRBJ2-7; D is possibly TRBD2 (5 bases). V was clipped by 5 bases and J by 0 bases, with 11 bases between them. The CDR3 is 14 residues long. Germline V gives CDR1 SEHNR, CDR2 FQNEAQ (reference sequence). CDR3 bases: TGTGCCAGCAGCCCGGACTCCTTCTCCTACGAGCAGTACTTC. Translation gives CASSPDSFSYEQYF.

This chain joins TRBV18 and TRBJ1-1; the D is unclear. CDR3 length: 14 amino acids. Trimming stripped 8 bases from V and 5 bases from J, with 18 bases between. Germline V gene lookup returns CDR1 KGHSH and CDR2 LQKENI. CDR3 amino acids: CASRDKGGETEAFF. The CDR3 DNA reads TGTGCCAGCCGAGACAAAGGCGGGGAAACTGAAGCTTTCTTT.

This clone was seen just once. V usage is TRBV11-2 and J usage is TRBJ2-5; D unclear. CDR1 and CDR2 from the germline V gene are SGHAT and FQNNGV. V lost 1 base and J lost 3, with 9 bases in between. This CDR3 is built from 14 residues. CDR3 residues: CASSLGALEETQYF. The CDR3 DNA follows: TGTGCCAGCAGCTTAGGCGCACTTGAAGAGACCCAGTACTTC.

This clone was found a few times. This sequence joins TRBV5-6 and TRBJ1-5; D ambiguous. Germline loops: CDR1 SGHDT, CDR2 YYEEEE. The V end was cut by 0 bases, the J end by 2 bases, with 6 bases between. The CDR3 spans 14 residues. The CDR3 loop reads CASSLGRGNQPQHF. For the CDR3, the DNA is TGTGCCAGCAGCTTGGGGAGGGGCAATCAGCCCCAGCATTTT. Together with reference TRBV5-6 and TRBJ1-5, the CDR3 gives the full variable domain: DAGVTQSPTHLIKTRGQQVTLRCSPKSGHDTVSWYQQALGQGPQFIFQYYEEEERQRGNFPDRFSGHQFPNYSSELNVNALLLGDSALYLCASSLGRGNQPQHFGDGTRLSIL.

This clone has a handful of counts. At the DNA level, this CDR3 is encoded by other sequences in the same sample as well. V gene TRBV18 combines with J gene TRBJ1-2; the D gene is possibly TRBD1 (5 bases). This CDR3 is 15 amino acids long. The germline V and J ends were trimmed by 0 bases and 8 bases, with 16 bases remaining between them. Per germline, CDR1 KGHSH and CDR2 LQKENI. The CDR3 loop reads CASSPPPQGSRGYTF. DNA for the CDR3: TGTGCCAGCTCACCACCCCCGCAGGGATCGAGGGGCTACACCTTC.

The chain combines TRBV5-6 with TRBJ1-1; D ambiguous. Trimming removed 1 base at V and 5 bases at J, with 12 bases between. The CDR3 is made up of 14 amino acids. Germline V gene sequence: CDR1 SGHDT, CDR2 YYEEEE. CDR3 amino acids: CASSLFASRTEAFF. The CDR3 DNA is TGTGCCAGCAGCTTGTTCGCGTCACGGACTGAAGCTTTCTTT.